This TCR beta chain appears in the sequencing data of a study of Ad26.COV2.S vaccination and SARS-CoV-2 variants. Overall study context: It was the COV1001 Ad26.COV2.S trial arm that included the donor. Once or twice, 56 days apart, Ad26.COV2.S was delivered intramuscularly. Findings and limits, study-wide: Similar non-spike TCR breadth was observed in recipients of vaccine and of placebo. It was vaccine recipients, not placebo recipients, who had the higher spike-specific TCR breadth.

Turning to this clone: No antigen is known for it.

The CDR3 loop spans 15 amino acids. Unmatched junction bases numbered 12, after V lost 6 bases and J lost 8 bases. In germline, CDR1 is LGHNA, CDR2 YNFKEQ. Using immunoSEQ multiplex PCR, the repertoire was profiled, and TCRdb retains in-frame clones only, with some absent. The sample carries around 300,000 clones, about nine tenths recorded once. The sample's treatment: some 19 received Ad26.COV2.S at low or high dose, single or two shots; about 5 received placebo; per-sample allocation not given. After the first vaccine or placebo injection, samples were drawn on day 63. This rearrangement joins TRBV4-2 to TRBJ2-2, with TRBD1 identical over 7 bases. The origin of this receptor is a person between 18 and 60 years old who received the Ad26.COV2.S COVID-19 vaccine or a placebo. Sequenced material: peripheral blood, taken in a trial of Ad26.COV2.S vaccine versus placebo. CDR3: CASRPIRGGAGELFF. CDR3 nucleotides: TGTGCCAGCAGACCCATAAGAGGGGGCGCGGGGGAGCTGTTTTTT.